This TCR beta chain was identified in a study of blood T cells in healthy people across ages (dated by TCRdb to the mid-2010s). Context from the whole study: In model experiments, roughly one uniquely barcoded TCR beta cDNA molecule per two T cells was captured by template switching. Age-related changes in TCR beta repertoire diversity were measured in the study by deep sequencing normalized with unique cDNA molecular identifiers. Donors were grouped into four age groups: young (average 16 years), middle-aged (around 39), aged (around 60) and long-lived (approximately 81). To avoid experimental bias, donors of different ages were randomly spread across the sequencing lanes. Two additional independent replicas of 1 million unique cDNA reads from the same blood draw were analyzed for two donors (one aged 18 to 30 and one aged 80 or older).

This clonotype was picked up a small number of times. Its binding antigen is unknown. No quality values exist for individual bases; no much larger clone is one base distant. What the authors observed across the whole study: Estimates of total diversity from one million sequenced T cells were regarded as lower bounds and underestimates. Because profiling used bulk unsorted PBMCs, naive and antigen-experienced compartments could not be compared conclusively. There was a strong correlation between observed TCR beta diversity and the percentage of naive T cells measured by flow cytometry. Compared with the aged group, more naive CD4+ T cells, fewer expanded clones and increased TCR diversity were shown by the long-lived group, suggesting age selection. Observed TCR beta diversity per million T cells fell roughly linearly with age, and a significant reduction was already apparent by age around 40. Because donor CMV infection status was unknown, age-related changes in expanded clonotypes were potentially confounded.

Libraries were made using 5' RACE. TCRdb shows the sequencer as Illumina HiSeq 2500. A second 7 to 11 cycle PCR used a sample-barcoded 5' primer and a J-beta primer mix. Each TCR beta cDNA molecule received a unique molecular identifier from a template-switch 5' adaptor carrying 12 random nucleotides. At least 3 million CDR3-containing paired-end reads were obtained from each sample. First-strand cDNA was synthesized from all RNA with the Mint cDNA synthesis kit, primed by a TRBC-specific oligonucleotide. After uracil-DNA glycosylase treatment, a first 18-cycle PCR used universal primers M1SS and BC2_uni_R on all cDNA. The study's own analysis went as follows. Each sample was normalized by randomly selecting 1 million high-quality reads, each carrying a distinct molecular identifier. Reads sharing molecular identifiers were discarded rather than binned into consensus sequences. MiTCR, with a Q25 quality threshold and the strictest error-elimination algorithm, was used for CDR3 identification, clonotype clustering and error correction. Lower-bound total TCR beta diversity was estimated with a nonparametric unseen species model using Euler transformation. The public reads were quality trimmed at Q25 with fastp and then assembled into clones with MiXCR by TCRdb, keeping productive beta chains. Entries that share a CDR3 protein sequence are merged under the most common genes and DNA. TCRdb, not the original authors, processed these V and J calls. The sample table shows about 2 million distinct CDR3 sequences, and 49% are seen once. About 2.1% of the sample lies in the top ten.

The donors were 40 or so Caucasian individuals from Russia, aged 6 to 90 years, who were systemically healthy. About 10 milliliters of peripheral blood were drawn from each donor into EDTA-treated Vacutainer tubes. Ficoll-Paque density-gradient centrifugation was used to isolate PBMCs, with at least 6.5 million per sample. Trizol reagent was used to extract total RNA from the PBMCs, yielding at least 6 micrograms per sample. Naive CD45RAhigh/CD27high T cell percentages were measured by flow cytometry on a PBMC aliquot from every donor. V is clipped by 2 bases and J by 6 bases, and the sequence between their germline boundaries is 5 bases long. As encoded in the germline V gene, CDR1 is MGHDK while CDR2 is SYGVNS. Taken from cysteine to phenylalanine, the CDR3 has 12 residues. Of the read, only the CDR3 DNA is kept; its 36 bases are in frame from base 1.

In this chain, TRBV25-1 is recombined with TRBJ1-5; the D gene is unclear. This sequence was found in a woman in her thirties or forties in good health. Material for sequencing was blood. The DNA reads as follows: TGTGCCAGCAGTGAAGGGGTTCAGCCCCAGCATTTT. It encodes CASSEGVQPQHF.